A selection of T cell receptor beta chains follows, all from one sample in a study of cytotoxic CD8 clonotypes in ibrutinib-treated CLL. Libraries were prepared by immunoSEQ multiplex PCR; TCRdb keeps only in-frame clonotypes and omits some of them. The sample shows more than 85,000 clones, about 74% of them seen only once. The input for sequencing was PBMCs, taken after 24 months of ibrutinib treatment. All receptors come from a human donor with chronic lymphocytic leukemia. The CDR3 runs from the conserved cysteine through the conserved F or W. Each record gives: V gene, clone size, CDR3 length, D gene, J gene, CDR3 DNA, CDR3 protein. The D gene is left open where the match is weak. Some rows have no size entry. The others give once, few or many, or a class for an expanded clone.

TRBV27	-	15	TRBD2	TRBJ2-1	TGTGCCAGCAGTTTGACTAGCGGCTCCTACAATGAGCAGTTCTTC	CASSLTSGSYNEQFF
TRBV29-1	-	16	-	TRBJ2-1	TGCAGCGTTGAATCCCCAGGGAGAAGTTCCTACAATGAGCAGTTCTTC	CSVESPGRSSYNEQFF
TRBV7-2	-	15	TRBD1	TRBJ2-7	TGTGCCAGCAGCTCCCACCGGGACAGGCTATCCGAGCAGTACTTC	CASSSHRDRLSEQYF
TRBV28	-	17	TRBD1	TRBJ1-5	TGTGCCAGCAGCTTGGGACAGGGGGTAGGTAGCAATCAGCCCCAGCATTTT	CASSLGQGVGSNQPQHF
TRBV7-8	-	15	TRBD1	TRBJ1-1	TGTGCCAGCAGCTCTAGGACAGGCGTGAACACTGAAGCTTTCTTT	CASSSRTGVNTEAFF
TRBV9	many	14	TRBD2	TRBJ2-7	TGTGCCAGCAGCGTAGCTACTAGCGGCTACGAGCAGTACTTC	CASSVATSGYEQYF
TRBV2	few	13	-	TRBJ1-5	TGTGCCAGCAGTGTTCAGGGAAATCAGCCCCAGCATTTT	CASSVQGNQPQHF
TRBV11-3	-	18	TRBD2	TRBJ2-1	TGTGCCAGCAGCTTAGATTTTCGGAGCGGGGCTTTATACAATGAGCAGTTCTTC	CASSLDFRSGALYNEQFF
TRBV2	few	15	TRBD1	TRBJ1-2	TGTGCCAGCAGCCCCGACAGGGCCGCCGGGGGAGGCTACACCTTC	CASSPDRAAGGGYTF
TRBV9	once	15	-	TRBJ1-4	TGTGCCAGCAGCGTACAGACAGGAGCTAATGAAAAACTGTTTTTT	CASSVQTGANEKLFF
TRBV7-2	-	15	-	TRBJ1-3	TGTGCCAGCAGCTACAGAGGTGTTTCTGGAAACACCATATATTTT	CASSYRGVSGNTIYF
TRBV7-2	-	14	-	TRBJ1-2	TGTGCCAGCAGCAGGTCCGTGCCGAACTATGGCTACACCTTC	CASSRSVPNYGYTF